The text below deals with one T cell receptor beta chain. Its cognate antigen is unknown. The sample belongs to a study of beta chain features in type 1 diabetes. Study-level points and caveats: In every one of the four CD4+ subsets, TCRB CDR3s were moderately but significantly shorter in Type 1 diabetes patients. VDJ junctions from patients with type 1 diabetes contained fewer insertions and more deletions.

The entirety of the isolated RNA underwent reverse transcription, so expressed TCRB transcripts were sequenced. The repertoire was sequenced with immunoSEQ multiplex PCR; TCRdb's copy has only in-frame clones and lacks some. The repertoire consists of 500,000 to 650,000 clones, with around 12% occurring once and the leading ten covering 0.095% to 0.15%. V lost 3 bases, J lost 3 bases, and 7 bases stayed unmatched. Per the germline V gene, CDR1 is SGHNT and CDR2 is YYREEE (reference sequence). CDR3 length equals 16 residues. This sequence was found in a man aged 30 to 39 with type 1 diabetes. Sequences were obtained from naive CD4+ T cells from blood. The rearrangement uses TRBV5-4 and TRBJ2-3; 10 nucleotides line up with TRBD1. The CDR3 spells CASSSRGTGATDTQYF. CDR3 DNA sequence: TGTGCCAGCAGCTCCCGTGGGACAGGGGCAACAGATACGCAGTATTTT.